Shown below are 26 T cell receptor beta chains from a single sample sequenced in a study of vaccination effects on CD4 cells after COVID-19. For these receptors, no antigen is known. Measured with immunoSEQ multiplex PCR; TCRdb has only the in-frame clones, and not every one. There are roughly 56,000 clones in the sample; roughly 80% occur only once, and roughly 3.2% lies in the top ten. A 10-day culture period preceded the isolation of CD4+ T cells. This specimen consisted of CD4+ T cells from PBMCs cultured without peptide, obtained before COVID-19 vaccination. The receptors were sampled from a human donor who received a COVID-19 vaccine.

This chain uses TRBV18 with TRBJ1-3; D is uncertain. The CDR3 extends over 14 amino acids. Germline CDR1 and CDR2: KGHSH and LQKENI. V was shortened by 2 bases and J by 1 base, with 6 bases between the two germline ends. CDR3 region: CASSPGSSGNTIYF. CDR3 in DNA: TGTGCCAGCTCACCAGGCAGTTCTGGAAACACCATATATTTT.

The chain joins TRBV10-3 to TRBJ2-5; TRBD1 matches at 9 bases. The CDR3 consists of 15 residues. Per germline, CDR1 ENHRY and CDR2 SYGVKD. The CDR3 region has the DNA TGTGCGATGACAGGGGGAGATCGATCCACGGAGACCCAGTACTTC. Translated: CAMTGGDRSTETQYF.

The chain uses TRBV19 and TRBJ2-4, with 14 bases fitting TRBD2. Germline CDR1 LNHDA, CDR2 SQIVND (reference sequence). CDR3 size: 17 residues. The trim removed 3 bases at V and 7 bases at J, leaving 8 bases unmatched. CDR3: CASSIKTSGGEGNIQYF. CDR3 nucleotides: TGTGCCAGTAGTATCAAGACTAGCGGGGGGGAGGGGAACATTCAGTACTTC. Full variable domain (remainder filled in from reference TRBV19 and TRBJ2-4): DGGITQSPKYLFRKEGQNVTLSCEQNLNHDAMYWYRQDPGQGLRLIYYSQIVNDFQKGDIAEGYSVSREKKESFPLTVTSAQKNPTAFYLCASSIKTSGGEGNIQYFGAGTRLSVL.

The V and J genes are TRBV19 and TRBJ1-5, with TRBD1 as a possible D gene (5 bases). This CDR3 contains 13 residues. Germline CDR1 and CDR2: LNHDA and SQIVND (reference sequence). V dropped 6 bases and J dropped 7 bases, with 13 bases sitting between them. CDR3 sequence: CASRGWGGQPQHF. CDR3 nucleotide sequence: TGTGCCAGTAGGGGATGGGGGGGACAGCCCCAGCATTTT.

The rearrangement uses TRBV4-2 and TRBJ2-3, with unresolved D. The germline V gene encodes CDR1 LGHNA and CDR2 YNFKEQ. Trimming pared 0 bases from V and 10 bases from J, leaving 11 bases between. This CDR3 has 13 residues. DNA of the CDR3: TGTGCCAGCAGCCAAGACCCGACACGTCCGCAGTATTTT. This sequence encodes CASSQDPTRPQYF.

This clone was recorded only once. V and J are TRBV19 and TRBJ1-4; D is unclear. Germline loops: CDR1 LNHDA, CDR2 SQIVND (reference sequence). The V end was cut by 5 bases, the J end by 3 bases, with 13 bases between. The CDR3 consists of 15 residues. CDR3 DNA sequence: TGTGCCAGTAGTGACCAGCCTGGCTCTAATGAAAAACTGTTTTTT. Residues: CASSDQPGSNEKLFF.

The chain has TRBV18 and TRBJ2-2, with 7 bases matching TRBD1. Germline V gives CDR1 KGHSH, CDR2 LQKENI. The CDR3 loop spans 14 amino acids. V dropped 4 bases and J dropped 3; count of bases not matched to a gene: 2. The CDR3 is CASSRQGDTGELFF. In DNA form, the CDR3 reads TGTGCCAGCTCACGGCAGGGGGACACCGGGGAGCTGTTTTTT. The full variable domain, completed using reference TRBV18 and TRBJ2-2, is NAGVMQNPRHLVRRRGQEARLRCSPMKGHSHVYWYRQLPEEGLKFMVYLQKENIIDESGMPKERFSAEFPKEGPSILRIQQVVRGDSAAYFCASSRQGDTGELFFGEGSRLTVL.

The genes are TRBV10-2 and TRBJ1-5; maybe TRBD1 (5 bases). The V gene's germline CDR1 is WSHSY and CDR2 SAAADI. The V gene lost 0 bases and the J gene lost 12 bases, with 15 bases spanning the gap. This CDR3 spans 14 amino acids. CDR3 bases: TGCGCCAGCAGTGAGTCGATGGGGCCAAGGATCCAGCATTTT. This sequence encodes CASSESMGPRIQHF.

This clone was counted only a few times. The genes are TRBV2 and TRBJ1-5; D remains ambiguous. V gave up 4 bases and J gave up 0 bases, with 10 bases separating them. Germline V gene lookup returns CDR1 SNHLY and CDR2 FYNNEI. The CDR3 contains 15 residues. In DNA form, the CDR3 reads TGTGCCAGCAGTGGAAGGATCTATAGCAATCAGCCCCAGCATTTT. Amino acid sequence: CASSGRIYSNQPQHF.

This chain joins TRBV29-1 and TRBJ1-5, with 7 bases fitting TRBD1. Germline trimming cut 6 bases from V and 9 bases from J; bases unmatched to any gene: 11. This CDR3 comprises 13 residues. Germline values: CDR1 SQVTM, CDR2 ANQGSEA. This chain's CDR3 is CSVKETGLGPQHF. The CDR3 DNA follows: TGCAGCGTGAAAGAGACAGGGCTGGGGCCCCAGCATTTT.

V usage is TRBV7-2 and J usage is TRBJ2-2; 9 bases line up with TRBD2. J gave up 6 bases and V 5 bases, and 10 bases lay outside the gene matches. Germline CDR1 is SGHTA and CDR2 is FQGNSA. The CDR3 sequence is 16 residues long. The CDR3 DNA reads as TGTGCCAGCAGCCCCCGGGGCGGGGGGGCCGCCGGGGAGCTGTTTTTT. Translation: CASSPRGGGAAGELFF.

This chain links TRBV5-1 with TRBJ1-2, with unresolved D. The CDR3 spans 15 residues. Trimming took 1 base from V and 2 from J, leaving 12 bases between them. Germline V gives CDR1 SGHRS, CDR2 YFSETQ. The CDR3 protein is CASSLQPEVNYGYTF. The CDR3 coding sequence is TGCGCCAGCAGCTTGCAACCTGAAGTCAACTATGGCTACACCTTC.

This chain links TRBV7-2 with TRBJ1-5, with TRBD1 identical over 7 bases. CDR3 length equals 18 residues. Germline V gene lookup returns CDR1 SGHTA and CDR2 FQGNSA. Trimming took 5 bases from V and 0 from J; bases not matched to a gene: 13. The CDR3 loop is CASSPLGDSAYSNQPQHF. CDR3 bases: TGTGCCAGCAGCCCCTTGGGGGACAGTGCATATAGCAATCAGCCCCAGCATTTT. Supplemented by reference TRBV7-2 and TRBJ1-5, the full variable domain reads GAGVSQSPSNKVTEKGKDVELRCDPISGHTALYWYRQSLGQGLEFLIYFQGNSAPDKSGLPSDRFSAERTGGSVSTLTIQRTQQEDSAVYLCASSPLGDSAYSNQPQHFGDGTRLSIL.

V is TRBV4-1 and J is TRBJ2-3, with D unclear. Per germline, CDR1 MGHRA and CDR2 YSYEKL. This CDR3 is built from 15 residues. V shed 1 base and J shed 6 bases, with 14 bases lying between them. The CDR3 protein is CASSQGVQDRDTQYF. The DNA of the CDR3 is TGCGCCAGCAGCCAAGGGGTCCAGGATAGGGATACGCAGTATTTT.

This clone showed up just a few times. The chain has TRBV18 and TRBJ1-2; the D is unclear. Trimming cost V 0 bases and J 4 bases, with 9 bases left between them. This CDR3 region has 14 residues. Germline CDR1 reads KGHSH; CDR2 reads LQKENI. Here the CDR3 reads CASSPPWKPYGYTF. As DNA, the CDR3 is TGTGCCAGCTCACCACCTTGGAAGCCCTATGGCTACACCTTC.

The CDR3 spells CASSPTGATNEKLFF. CDR3 coding DNA: TGTGCCAGCTCACCTACAGGAGCAACTAATGAAAAACTGTTTTTT. The chain carries TRBV18 and TRBJ1-4, with a weak D call TRBD1 (5 bases). The CDR3 extends over 15 amino acids. Germline V gene sequence: CDR1 KGHSH, CDR2 LQKENI. The ends were cut back, 3 bases at V and 0 bases at J, with 8 bases in the middle. Full variable domain (rest looked up from reference TRBV18 and TRBJ1-4): NAGVMQNPRHLVRRRGQEARLRCSPMKGHSHVYWYRQLPEEGLKFMVYLQKENIIDESGMPKERFSAEFPKEGPSILRIQQVVRGDSAAYFCASSPTGATNEKLFFGSGTQLSVL.

V and J are TRBV14 and TRBJ2-4; D perhaps matches TRBD1 (6 bases). CDR3 length equals 16 residues. Germline assignment: CDR1 SGHDN and CDR2 FVKESK. The V end was cut by 3 bases, the J end by 0 bases, with 12 bases between. This CDR3 is CASSHPGHLAKNIQYF. In DNA, the CDR3 is TGTGCCAGCAGCCACCCGGGACACCTAGCCAAAAACATTCAGTACTTC.

V usage is TRBV30 and J usage is TRBJ1-3; D not certain. Germline CDR1 GTSNPN, CDR2 SVGIG (reference sequence). V was cut by 2 bases and J by 0 bases, with 11 bases left in between. The CDR3 runs to 15 residues. CDR3 region: CAWSKEGVSGNTIYF. The CDR3 nucleotides read TGTGCCTGGAGTAAGGAAGGTGTCTCTGGAAACACCATATATTTT. Complete variable domain (other parts from reference TRBV30 and TRBJ1-3): SQTIHQWPATLVQPVGSPLSLECTVEGTSNPNLYWYRQAAGRGLQLLFYSVGIGQISSEVPQNLSASRPQDRQFILSSKKLLLSDSGFYLCAWSKEGVSGNTIYFGEGSWLTVV.

The V call is TRBV19, the J call TRBJ1-2; D call uncertain. This CDR3 region has 13 residues. V dropped 1 base and J dropped 8 bases, with 11 bases sitting between them. Germline V gene sequence: CDR1 LNHDA, CDR2 SQIVND (reference sequence). The CDR3 region has the DNA TGTGCCAGTAGTATAGCAGGAGATCCGGGCTACACCTTC. Translation gives CASSIAGDPGYTF.

In its sample, this clone was seen once. This chain uses TRBV10-3 with TRBJ1-5, with 7 bases matching TRBD1. Germline CDR1 ENHRY, CDR2 SYGVKD. The V and J ends lost 8 bases and 7 bases, in that order; junction bases with no gene match: 14. The CDR3 covers 15 residues. The CDR3 is CAIRGGGSINQPQHF. As DNA, the CDR3 is TGTGCCATCCGTGGAGGGGGCTCGATTAACCAGCCCCAGCATTTT.

V and J are TRBV7-2 and TRBJ1-4; 8 nucleotides agree with TRBD1. With V trimmed by 2 bases and J by 8 bases, 7 bases remained unmatched. Germline V gene lookup returns CDR1 SGHTA and CDR2 FQGNSA. The CDR3 sequence is 15 residues long. This CDR3 reads CASSLNQGAGEKLFF. The DNA of the CDR3 is TGTGCCAGCAGCTTAAATCAGGGGGCAGGGGAAAAACTGTTTTTT.

A single count supports this clone. The chain carries TRBV9 and TRBJ1-3; D is perhaps TRBD1 (5 bases). The V and J ends lost 3 bases and 0 bases respectively, with 16 bases between them. CDR1 is SGDLS, CDR2 YYNGEE, per germline. This CDR3 comprises 17 residues. CDR3 protein: CASSATGGTYSGNTIYF. The CDR3, as DNA: TGTGCCAGCAGCGCGACGGGTGGGACCTACTCTGGAAACACCATATATTTT.

The chain recombines TRBV13 with TRBJ1-5; unclear D gene. Germline CDR1 reads PRHDT; CDR2 reads FYEKMQ (reference sequence). The CDR3 is 12 residues long. Trimming left V 5 bases short and J 4 bases short, with 6 bases between. Written as DNA, the CDR3 is TGTGCCAGCAGCCCCGGGAATCAGCCCCAGCATTTT. Encoded protein: CASSPGNQPQHF. The variable domain in full, completed from reference TRBV13 and TRBJ1-5, reads AAGVIQSPRHLIKEKRETATLKCYPIPRHDTVYWYQQGPGQDPQFLISFYEKMQSDKGSIPDRFSAQQFSDYHSELNMSSLELGDSALYFCASSPGNQPQHFGDGTRLSIL.

This rearrangement joins TRBV5-1 to TRBJ1-2; D unresolved. Looked up from germline, CDR1 is SGHRS and CDR2 is YFSETQ. The CDR3 contains 12 residues. V shed 0 bases and J shed 6 bases, with 6 bases lying between them. Here the CDR3 reads CASSLALDGYTF. The CDR3 region has the DNA TGCGCCAGCAGCTTGGCCCTGGATGGCTACACCTTC.

The rearrangement links TRBV18 to TRBJ1-1, with D possibly matching TRBD1 (5 bases). V was pared by 1 base and J by 9 bases, with 12 bases between. Germline V gives CDR1 KGHSH, CDR2 LQKENI. This CDR3 region has 13 residues. The CDR3 coding sequence is TGTGCCAGCTCACCACAGGGAGGGGAGAAAGCTTTCTTT. Residues: CASSPQGGEKAFF.

This clone was picked up one time. The V call is TRBV10-3, the J call TRBJ2-1; 10 positions match TRBD2. With 7 bases clipped from V and 5 bases from J, the junction kept 8 bases outside the gene matches. Germline V lookup: CDR1 ENHRY, CDR2 SYGVKD. CDR3 length: 15 amino acids. The CDR3 coding sequence is TGTGCCATCAAGGCTAGCGGGGGCATTCACAATGAGCAGTTCTTC. This encodes CAIKASGGIHNEQFF.